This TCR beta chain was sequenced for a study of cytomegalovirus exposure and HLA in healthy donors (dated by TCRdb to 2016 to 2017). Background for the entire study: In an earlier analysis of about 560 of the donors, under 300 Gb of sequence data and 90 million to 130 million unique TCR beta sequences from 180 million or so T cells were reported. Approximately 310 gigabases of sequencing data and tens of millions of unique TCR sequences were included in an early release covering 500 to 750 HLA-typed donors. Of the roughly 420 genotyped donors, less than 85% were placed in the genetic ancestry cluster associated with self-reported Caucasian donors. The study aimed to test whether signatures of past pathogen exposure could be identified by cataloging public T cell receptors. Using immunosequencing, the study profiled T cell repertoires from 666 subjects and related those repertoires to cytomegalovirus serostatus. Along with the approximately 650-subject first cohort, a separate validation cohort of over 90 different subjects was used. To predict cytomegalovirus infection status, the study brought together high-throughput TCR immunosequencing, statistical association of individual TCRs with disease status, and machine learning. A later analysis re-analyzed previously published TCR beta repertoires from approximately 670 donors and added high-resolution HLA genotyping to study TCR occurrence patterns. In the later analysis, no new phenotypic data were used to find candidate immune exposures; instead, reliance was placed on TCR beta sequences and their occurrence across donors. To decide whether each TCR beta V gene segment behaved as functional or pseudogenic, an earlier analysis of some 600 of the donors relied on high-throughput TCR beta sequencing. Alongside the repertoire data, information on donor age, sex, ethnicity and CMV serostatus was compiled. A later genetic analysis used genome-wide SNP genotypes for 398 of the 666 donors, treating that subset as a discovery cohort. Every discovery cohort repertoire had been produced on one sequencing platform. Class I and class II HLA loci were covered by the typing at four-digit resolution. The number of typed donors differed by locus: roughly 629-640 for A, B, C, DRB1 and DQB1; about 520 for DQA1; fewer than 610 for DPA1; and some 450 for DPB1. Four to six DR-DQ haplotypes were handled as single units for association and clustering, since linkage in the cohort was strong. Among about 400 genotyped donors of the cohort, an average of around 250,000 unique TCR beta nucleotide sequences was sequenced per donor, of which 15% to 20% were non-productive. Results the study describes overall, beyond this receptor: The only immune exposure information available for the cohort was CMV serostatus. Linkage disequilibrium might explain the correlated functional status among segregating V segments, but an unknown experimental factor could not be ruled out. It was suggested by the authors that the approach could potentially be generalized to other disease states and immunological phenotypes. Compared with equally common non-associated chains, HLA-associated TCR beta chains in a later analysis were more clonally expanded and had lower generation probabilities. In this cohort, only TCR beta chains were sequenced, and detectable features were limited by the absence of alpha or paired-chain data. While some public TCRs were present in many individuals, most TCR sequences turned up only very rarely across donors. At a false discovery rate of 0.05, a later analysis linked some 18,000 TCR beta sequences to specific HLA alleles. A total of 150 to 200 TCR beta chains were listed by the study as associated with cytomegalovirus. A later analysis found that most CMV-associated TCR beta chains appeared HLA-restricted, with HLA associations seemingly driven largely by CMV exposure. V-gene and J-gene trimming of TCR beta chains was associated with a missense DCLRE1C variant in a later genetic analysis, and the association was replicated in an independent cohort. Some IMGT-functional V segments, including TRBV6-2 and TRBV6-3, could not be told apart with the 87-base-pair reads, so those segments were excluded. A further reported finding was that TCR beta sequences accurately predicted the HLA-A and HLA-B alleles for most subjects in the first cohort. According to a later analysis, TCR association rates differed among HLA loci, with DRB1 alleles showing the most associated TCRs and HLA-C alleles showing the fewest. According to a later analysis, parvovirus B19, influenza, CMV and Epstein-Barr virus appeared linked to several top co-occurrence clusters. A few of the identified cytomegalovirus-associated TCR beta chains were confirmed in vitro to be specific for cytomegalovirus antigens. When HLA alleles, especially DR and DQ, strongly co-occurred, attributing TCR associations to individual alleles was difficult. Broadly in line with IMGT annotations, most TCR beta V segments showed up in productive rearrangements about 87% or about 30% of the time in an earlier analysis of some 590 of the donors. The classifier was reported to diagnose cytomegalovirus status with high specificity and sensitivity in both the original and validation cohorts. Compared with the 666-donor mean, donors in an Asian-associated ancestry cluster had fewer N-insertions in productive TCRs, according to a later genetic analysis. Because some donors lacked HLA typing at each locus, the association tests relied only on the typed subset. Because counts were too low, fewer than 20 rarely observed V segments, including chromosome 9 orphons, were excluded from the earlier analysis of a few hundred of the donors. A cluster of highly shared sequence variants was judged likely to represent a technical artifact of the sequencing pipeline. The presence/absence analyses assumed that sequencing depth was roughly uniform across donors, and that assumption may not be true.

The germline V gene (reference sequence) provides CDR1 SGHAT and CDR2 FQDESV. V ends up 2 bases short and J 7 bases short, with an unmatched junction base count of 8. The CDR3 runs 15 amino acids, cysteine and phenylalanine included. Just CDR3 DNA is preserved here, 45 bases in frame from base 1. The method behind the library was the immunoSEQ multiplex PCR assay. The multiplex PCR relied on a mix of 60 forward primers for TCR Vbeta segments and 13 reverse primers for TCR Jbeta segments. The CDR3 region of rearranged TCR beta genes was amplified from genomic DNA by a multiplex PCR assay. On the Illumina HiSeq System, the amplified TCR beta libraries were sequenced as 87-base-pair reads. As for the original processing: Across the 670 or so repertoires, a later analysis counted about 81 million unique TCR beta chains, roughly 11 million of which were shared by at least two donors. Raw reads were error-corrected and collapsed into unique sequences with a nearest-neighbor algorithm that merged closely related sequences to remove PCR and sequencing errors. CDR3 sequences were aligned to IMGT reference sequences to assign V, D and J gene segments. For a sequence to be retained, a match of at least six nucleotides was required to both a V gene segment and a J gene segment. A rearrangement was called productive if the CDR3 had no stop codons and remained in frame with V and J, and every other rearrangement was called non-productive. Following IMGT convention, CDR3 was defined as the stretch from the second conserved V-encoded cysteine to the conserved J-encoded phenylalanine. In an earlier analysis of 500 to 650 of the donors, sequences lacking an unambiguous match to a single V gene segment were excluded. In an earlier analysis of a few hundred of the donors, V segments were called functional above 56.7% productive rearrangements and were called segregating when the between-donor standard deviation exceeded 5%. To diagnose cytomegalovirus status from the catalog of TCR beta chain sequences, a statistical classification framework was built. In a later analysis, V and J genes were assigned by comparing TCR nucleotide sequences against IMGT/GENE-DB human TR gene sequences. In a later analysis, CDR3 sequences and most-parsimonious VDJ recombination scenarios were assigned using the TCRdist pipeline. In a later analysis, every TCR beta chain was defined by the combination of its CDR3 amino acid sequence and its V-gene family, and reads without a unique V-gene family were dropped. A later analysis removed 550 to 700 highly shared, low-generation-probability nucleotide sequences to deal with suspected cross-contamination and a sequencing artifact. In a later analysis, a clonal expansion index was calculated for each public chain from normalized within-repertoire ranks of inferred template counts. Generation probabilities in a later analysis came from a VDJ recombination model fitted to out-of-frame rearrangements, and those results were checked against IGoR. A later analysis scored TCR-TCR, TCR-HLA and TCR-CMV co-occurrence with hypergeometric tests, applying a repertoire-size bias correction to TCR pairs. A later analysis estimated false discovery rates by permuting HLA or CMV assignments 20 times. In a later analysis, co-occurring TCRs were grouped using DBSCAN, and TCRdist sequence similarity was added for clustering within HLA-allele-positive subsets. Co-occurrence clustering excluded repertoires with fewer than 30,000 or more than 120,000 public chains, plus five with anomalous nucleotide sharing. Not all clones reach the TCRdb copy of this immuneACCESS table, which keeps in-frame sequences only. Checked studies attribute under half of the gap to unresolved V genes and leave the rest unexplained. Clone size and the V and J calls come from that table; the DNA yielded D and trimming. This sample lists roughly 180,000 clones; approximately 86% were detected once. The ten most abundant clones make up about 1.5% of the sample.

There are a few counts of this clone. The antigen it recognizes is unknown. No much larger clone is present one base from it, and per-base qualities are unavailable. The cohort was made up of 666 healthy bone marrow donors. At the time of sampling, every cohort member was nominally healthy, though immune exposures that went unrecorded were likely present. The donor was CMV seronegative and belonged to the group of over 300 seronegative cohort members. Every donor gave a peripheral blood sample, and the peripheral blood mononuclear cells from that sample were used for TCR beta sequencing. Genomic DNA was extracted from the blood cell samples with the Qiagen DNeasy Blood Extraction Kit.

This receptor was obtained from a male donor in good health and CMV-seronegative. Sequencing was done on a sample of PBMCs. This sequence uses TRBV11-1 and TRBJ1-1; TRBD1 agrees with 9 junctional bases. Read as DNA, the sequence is TGTGCCAGCAGCTTACGACAGGGGGGAATTGATGAAGCTTTCTTT. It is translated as CASSLRQGGIDEAFF.